This TCR beta chain comes out of a study of OX40 agonist ivuxolimab in advanced cancers. Turning to the study itself: Ivuxolimab, an agonist antibody against OX40 (CD134), was given to patients. Intravenous ivuxolimab was administered to patients every 2 weeks at 0.01 to 10 mg/kg. Prior therapy, whether anti-PD-1, anti-PD-L1 or anti-CTLA-4, was allowed, and 40% had some. Study-wide results and limits: Among expanded peripheral T cells, antigen specificity went undetermined.

The method was immunoSEQ multiplex PCR; TCRdb's version includes in-frame clones alone and lacks a portion of them. The sample records 40,000 to 60,000 clones, 88% being singletons. Trimming stripped 1 base from V and 6 bases from J, with 15 bases between. The CDR3 is 15 residues long. CDR1 is LNHDA and CDR2 is SQIVND in the germline V gene (reference sequence). In the case of this clone: Its antigen is unidentified.

The chain combines TRBV19 with TRBJ1-1; a possible D gene is TRBD1 (5 bases). This clonotype was sampled from an adult with an advanced solid tumor such as melanoma, head and neck, liver or kidney cancer. This specimen was CD4+ or CD8+ T cells sorted from blood, taken in a trial of the OX40 agonist ivuxolimab. The DNA for the CDR3 is TGTGCCAGTAGTATAGGTCCGGGTCGGGGACCTGAAGCTTTCTTT. This translates into CASSIGPGRGPEAFF. The full variable domain, in which reference TRBV19 and TRBJ1-1 provide the parts outside the CDR3, is DGGITQSPKYLFRKEGQNVTLSCEQNLNHDAMYWYRQDPGQGLRLIYYSQIVNDFQKGDIAEGYSVSREKKESFPLTVTSAQKNPTAFYLCASSIGPGRGPEAFFGQGTRLTVV.